One sample yielded the 14 T cell receptor beta chains listed below, sequenced in a study of blood T cell repertoires in COVID-19. The repertoire was sequenced with immunoSEQ multiplex PCR; TCRdb's copy has only in-frame clones and lacks some. The sample yields around 43,000 clones, around 86% seen once. The sequenced material came from peripheral blood. The receptors were gathered from a man in his fifties or sixties in a cohort sampled during active COVID-19.

This clone was seen a single time. The V gene is TRBV27, the J gene TRBJ2-3, with D perhaps TRBD2 (6 bases). Germline CDR1 and CDR2: MNHEY and SMNVEV (reference sequence). Deletions cut 3 bases from V and 1 base from J, with 17 bases between. CDR3 length equals 17 residues. The CDR3 loop is CASSFSGELRGTDTQYF. The CDR3 DNA reads as TGTGCCAGCAGTTTCTCGGGGGAGCTGCGGGGCACAGATACGCAGTATTTT.

The V gene is TRBV5-1, the J gene TRBJ2-2; D not certain. Between the trimmed V and J ends, which lost 1 base and 4 bases, there was a span of 5 bases. The germline V gene encodes CDR1 SGHRS and CDR2 YFSETQ. This CDR3 contains 13 residues. The CDR3 spells CASSLQATGELFF. The CDR3 nucleotides are TGCGCCAGCAGCTTGCAGGCCACCGGGGAGCTGTTTTTT.

This chain uses TRBV6-5 with TRBJ2-1; TRBD1 matches 8 bases. Trimming at V came to 7 bases and at J to 9 bases, leaving 14 bases not matched to a gene. The CDR3 runs 15 residues. Germline-derived CDR1 and CDR2 are MNHEY and SVGAGI. Here the CDR3 reads CASNLGGQGAGEQFF. The CDR3 coding sequence is TGTGCCAGCAACTTGGGGGGCCAGGGGGCAGGTGAGCAGTTCTTC.

The chain uses TRBV2 and TRBJ2-3; a possible D gene is TRBD1 (5 bases). With 8 bases removed from V and 2 bases from J, the gap between germline ends came to 8 bases. This CDR3 contains 12 residues. Germline V gives CDR1 SNHLY, CDR2 FYNNEI. The CDR3 region is CASSGHTDTQYF. As DNA, the CDR3 is TGTGCCAGCTCCGGACACACAGATACGCAGTATTTT.

This clone is a singleton in its sample. The gene calls are TRBV11-2 and TRBJ2-1, with D possibly TRBD1 on 6 matching bases. Germline-derived CDR1 and CDR2 are SGHAT and FQNNGV. This CDR3 is built from 16 residues. Trimming shortened V by 6 bases and J by 5 bases, and 20 bases separated the two germline ends. The CDR3 is CASRRIRGPFNNEQFF. In nucleotides, the CDR3 is TGTGCCAGCAGGCGGATCAGGGGCCCCTTCAACAATGAGCAGTTCTTC.

This clone was counted a single time. CDR3 sequence (DNA): TGTGCCAGCAGCTCGAACTATGGCTACACCTTC. Amino acids: CASSSNYGYTF. J is TRBJ1-2 and V is TRBV7-9; D unresolved. The germline V gene has CDR1 SEHNR and CDR2 FQNEAQ (reference sequence). The CDR3 contains 11 residues. The V gene lost 4 bases and the J gene lost 2 bases, with 2 bases spanning the gap.

This sequence joins TRBV15 and TRBJ2-2, with TRBD2 matching over 7 bases. The CDR3 has 15 residues. Germline-derived CDR1 and CDR2 are LNHNV and YYDKDF (reference sequence). V lost 3 bases and J lost 4; bases outside the gene matches: 5. CDR3 nucleotide sequence: TGTGCCACCAGCAGCCTCGGGAGGACCACCGGGGAGCTGTTTTTT. This sequence encodes CATSSLGRTTGELFF.

V and J are TRBV7-6 and TRBJ1-3, with 9 nucleotides matching TRBD1. The germline CDR1 and CDR2 sequences are SGHVS and FNYEAQ. CDR3 length: 15 residues. V lost 3 bases and J lost 4; bases outside the gene matches: 4. The CDR3: CASSFGTGLGNTIYF. The CDR3 bases are TGTGCCAGCAGCTTTGGGACAGGGCTCGGAAACACCATATATTTT. Drawing the rest from reference TRBV7-6 and TRBJ1-3, the complete variable domain is GAGVSQSPRYKVTKRGQDVALRCDPISGHVSLYWYRQALGQGPEFLTYFNYEAQQDKSGLPNDRFSAERPEGSISTLTIQRTEQRDSAMYRCASSFGTGLGNTIYFGEGSWLTVV.

This rearrangement joins TRBV24-1 to TRBJ1-1; D is unresolved. Between the trimmed V and J ends, which lost 5 bases and 1 base, there was a span of 7 bases. Germline assignment: CDR1 KGHDR and CDR2 SFDVKD. This CDR3 contains 13 residues. The CDR3 DNA follows: TGTGCCACCAGTGTTGGCAGGAACACTGAAGCTTTCTTT. It translates to CATSVGRNTEAFF.

This rearrangement joins TRBV18 to TRBJ2-3; the D is unclear. V dropped 2 bases and J dropped 1 base, with 7 bases sitting between them. This CDR3 has 14 residues. CDR1 is KGHSH and CDR2 is LQKENI in the germline V gene. Here the CDR3 reads CASSPGPGTDTQYF. In DNA form, the CDR3 reads TGTGCCAGCTCACCAGGGCCCGGCACAGATACGCAGTATTTT.

The V and J genes are TRBV11-3 and TRBJ2-5; 8 nucleotides match TRBD2. The CDR3 is made up of 14 amino acids. Looked up from germline, CDR1 is SGHNT and CDR2 is YENEEA. After removal of 3 bases from V and 3 bases from J, the junction contained 3 bases not matched to a gene. The CDR3 region is CASSFGRAEETQYF. In DNA form, the CDR3 reads TGTGCCAGCAGCTTCGGGAGGGCCGAAGAGACCCAGTACTTC.

V is TRBV30 and J is TRBJ2-7; 10 bases are a match to TRBD1. The germline gives CDR1 GTSNPN, CDR2 SVGIG (reference sequence). CDR3 size: 16 residues. The V segment lost 1 base and the J segment 1 base; nucleotides outside the gene matches: 7. The CDR3 loop is CAWSALGTGDSYEQYF. The DNA of the CDR3 is TGTGCCTGGAGTGCCCTCGGGACAGGGGATTCCTACGAGCAGTACTTC.

The gene calls are TRBV19 and TRBJ2-3; 8 bases agree with TRBD1. The CDR3 spans 15 residues. From germline, CDR1 is LNHDA and CDR2 SQIVND (reference sequence). With 5 bases clipped from V and 6 bases from J, the junction kept 10 bases outside the gene matches. The CDR3 DNA is TGTGCCAGTAGTCCCGGGACAGGTCTTCTGGATACGCAGTATTTT. This gives the protein CASSPGTGLLDTQYF.

The chain is built from TRBV4-1 and TRBJ1-1; tentatively, D is TRBD1 (5 bases). Germline CDR1 MGHRA, CDR2 YSYEKL. CDR3 length: 17 residues. Between the trimmed V and J ends, which lost 0 bases and 3 bases, there was a span of 17 bases. The CDR3 bases are TGCGCCAGCAGCCAAGATGGGGTCGGCCAAGGGGACACTGAAGCTTTCTTT. Encoded protein: CASSQDGVGQGDTEAFF.